The source of this T cell receptor beta chain is a study of T cell clones after liver transplantation (dated by TCRdb to between 2017 and 2020). About the full investigation: Samples were obtained from ITN030ST, a randomized trial in which withdrawal of immunosuppression was attempted within 2 years of liver transplantation. Donor-reactive T cell clones were identified using TCRbeta sequencing after a pre-transplant mixed lymphocyte reaction and were then followed in post-transplant blood. As an antigen-independent comparator for donor-reactive sequences, third party-reactive TCRbeta sequences were also identified from pre-transplant MLRs. Of the eight recipients, three were HCV-positive, while the remaining recipients had been transplanted for non-autoimmune, non-viral indications. Subjects received no induction therapy and standard immunosuppression until randomization at 12-24 months post-transplant. Tolerance meant complete immunosuppression withdrawal for at least one year without liver enzymes rising beyond twice the upper limit of normal. Blood samples were collected pre-transplant, then pre-randomization ahead of withdrawal, and finally post-randomization once withdrawal had either been completed or failed. The study cohort included 8 liver transplant recipients, of whom 3 were classified as tolerant and 5 as non-tolerant.

The paper as a whole reports these results and caveats: In two subjects, low numbers of available donor cells limited the measurable donor-reactive repertoire. A greater decline was seen for donor-reactive sequences than for third party-reactive sequences, suggesting partial antigen-specific deletion unrelated to withdrawal success. In 5 of 8 subjects, circulating donor-reactive CD4 TCRbeta sequences decreased significantly after transplant, regardless of tolerance or HCV status. After accounting for repertoire turnover, donor-reactive detection was significantly reduced in 7 of 8 subjects for CD4 and 8 of 8 for CD8. Because allograft tissue specimens were not available, migration of donor-reactive T cells into the graft, rather than deletion, may have occurred. The conclusions were preliminary, being limited by small, heterogeneous patient numbers and by non-standardized post-transplant time points.

In regard to this clone: Its recognized antigen is unknown. No base qualities exist here, and no much larger clone lies one base off it.

Frozen genomic DNA underwent high-throughput TCRbeta CDR3 sequencing by immunoSEQ, including PCR amplification, mapping, bias correction and internal controls. The original pipeline was this. Only productive rearrangements were retained, with each unique TCRbeta sequence defined by its CDR3 nucleotide sequence together with its V and J gene. For classification of a sequence as donor-reactive, at least 5-fold expansion in CFSE-low cells relative to unstimulated pre-transplant cells and a frequency of at least 0.01% were required. Per-subject minimum frequency thresholds, based on the lowest-template unstimulated sample, ensured at least 90% detection power. Jensen-Shannon divergence between the top 1000 TCRbeta sequences post- versus pre-transplant served as the measure of repertoire turnover. Changes in detection of donor-reactive sequences were assessed with two-sided Fisher's exact tests. TCRdb took this table from immuneACCESS and kept in-frame rearrangements with V and J called. Such tables lack part of the clones; where checked against another copy, unresolved V genes explain under half of the gap, and the rest is unexplained. That table supplies the V and J calls and clone size; D and trimming were determined from the DNA. The sample contains tens of thousands of clones, roughly 80% of them found a single time. 2.5% to 3% of the sample belongs to the ten largest clones.

Unstimulated PBMCs, after thawing, were stained for CD3, CD4 and CD8 and then FACS-sorted into CD3+CD4+ and CD3+CD8+ populations. Randomization to immunosuppression withdrawal applied to every one of the 8 studied subjects. The Qiagen DNeasy Blood and Tissue Kit was used for genomic DNA isolation. Source: CD4+ T cells from blood, taken at the 22-month timepoint. The sequence was collected from a human patient who received a liver transplant. After a transplant, some T cells may be of graft donor origin.

The CDR3 region reads CASQSSGLSYNEQFF. The sequenced DNA is TGTGCCAGCCAATCCTCGGGTCTGTCCTACAATGAGCAGTTCTTC. This receptor chain uses TRBV5-4 and TRBJ2-1, with an unclear D gene assignment. CDR1 and CDR2, looked up from the germline V gene (reference sequence), are SGHNT and YYREEE. Including the terminal cysteine and phenylalanine, the CDR3 comprises 15 residues. Just CDR3 DNA is preserved here, 45 bases in frame from base 1. V was cut back by 7 bases and J by 1 base, leaving a gap of 15 bases between them.